This passage covers 26 T cell receptor beta chains from one sample sequenced in a study of shared clonotypes between healthy human individuals. Method: immunoSEQ multiplex PCR; TCRdb's copy keeps in-frame clones and lacks some. The table records approximately 2.4 million clones, approximately 95% of them present only once. Material: naive CD4+ T cells sorted from blood. Subset of the sample: CD45RA+ positively selected. These receptors originate from a man between 18 and 35 years old in good health.

The chain carries TRBV28 and TRBJ1-1; D possibly corresponds to TRBD1 (5 bases). The CDR3 is made up of 14 amino acids. Germline V lookup: CDR1 MDHEN, CDR2 SYDVKM. V lost 5 bases and J 3 bases, leaving 13 bases between the germline ends. CDR3 sequence (DNA): TGTGCCAGCAGTGCCACATCGGGGGACACTGAAGCTTTCTTT. This codes for CASSATSGDTEAFF.

The rearrangement links TRBV10-2 to TRBJ2-3; D is perhaps TRBD2 (5 bases). CDR1 and CDR2 (germline): WSHSY, SAAADI. The CDR3 has 13 amino acids. Trimming removed 10 bases at V and 4 bases at J, with 15 bases between. The CDR3 sequence is CAISPGNPDTQYF. For the CDR3, the DNA is TGCGCCATCAGCCCCGGGAACCCAGATACGCAGTATTTT.

Turning to this clone: This same CDR3 is encoded by further DNA sequences in the sample. The rearrangement links TRBV30 to TRBJ1-1, with TRBD1 matching over 8 bases. CDR3 length equals 12 residues. CDR1 is GTSNPN and CDR2 is SVGIG in the germline V gene (reference sequence). With V trimmed by 1 base and J by 6 bases, 1 base remained unmatched. CDR3 region: CAWSAGGPEAFF. CDR3 sequence (DNA): TGTGCCTGGAGTGCAGGGGGCCCTGAAGCTTTCTTT.

The chain employs TRBV2 and TRBJ2-3; D not resolved. The CDR3 extends over 13 amino acids. Between the trimmed V and J ends, which lost 1 base and 3 bases, there was a span of 5 bases. Looked up from germline, CDR1 is SNHLY and CDR2 is FYNNEI. The CDR3 region is CASSEDWTDTQYF. In DNA form, the CDR3 reads TGTGCCAGCAGTGAAGATTGGACAGATACGCAGTATTTT.

This clone is a singleton in its sample. This chain connects TRBV11-2 to TRBJ2-3; 13 bases line up with TRBD2. CDR3 size: 16 residues. Germline CDR1 SGHAT, CDR2 FQNNGV. The ends lost 5 bases at V and 3 bases at J; junction bases unmatched: 5. CDR3 sequence: CASSELLAGGTDTQYF. In DNA form, the CDR3 reads TGTGCCAGCAGCGAACTACTAGCGGGGGGGACAGATACGCAGTATTTT.

The chain has TRBV5-1 and TRBJ2-7, with D tentatively TRBD1 or TRBD2 (5 bases each). Looked up from germline, CDR1 is SGHRS and CDR2 is YFSETQ. V was clipped by 0 bases and J by 6 bases, with 13 bases between them. The CDR3 has 14 amino acids. The CDR3 DNA is TGCGCCAGCAGCTTGGCTGGGACCACCGGCGAGCAGTACTTC. Amino acid sequence: CASSLAGTTGEQYF.

This clone was counted a few times. In the same sample, other DNA sequences code for this CDR3. The chain is built from TRBV30 and TRBJ1-6; 7 bases agree with TRBD1. Trimming removed 1 base from V and 9 bases from J; junction bases left unmatched: 3. This CDR3 is 13 amino acids long. The germline CDR1 and CDR2 sequences are GTSNPN and SVGIG (reference sequence). CDR3 sequence (DNA): TGTGCCTGGAGTGGACAGGGTAGTTCACCCCTCCACTTT. It encodes CAWSGQGSSPLHF.

This clone was seen only once. The chain couples TRBV18 to TRBJ2-6; D gene uncertain. The CDR3 is 13 residues long. Germline V gene sequence: CDR1 KGHSH, CDR2 LQKENI. V lost 4 bases, J lost 0 bases, and 1 base lay in between. The CDR3 is CASSRSGANVLTF. The CDR3 coding sequence is TGTGCCAGCTCACGCTCTGGGGCCAACGTCCTGACTTTC. The entire variable domain, with the rest obtained from reference TRBV18 and TRBJ2-6, is as follows: NAGVMQNPRHLVRRRGQEARLRCSPMKGHSHVYWYRQLPEEGLKFMVYLQKENIIDESGMPKERFSAEFPKEGPSILRIQQVVRGDSAAYFCASSRSGANVLTFGAGSRLTVL.

The chain is built from TRBV5-1 and TRBJ1-2; no definite D call. The germline CDR1 and CDR2 sequences are SGHRS and YFSETQ. The CDR3 sequence is 13 residues long. Trimming took off 1 base at V and 8 bases at J, with 12 bases between the two ends. DNA for the CDR3: TGCGCCAGCAGCTTGACACCAGAGGCGGGCTACACCTTC. Protein: CASSLTPEAGYTF.

The chain employs TRBV29-1 and TRBJ2-1; TRBD1 aligns across 7 bases. CDR3 length: 16 amino acids. With V trimmed by 0 bases and J by 4 bases, 9 bases remained unmatched. Germline V gene lookup returns CDR1 SQVTM and CDR2 ANQGSEA. The CDR3 sequence: CSVEDQNRGGYNEQFF. The DNA for the CDR3 is TGCAGCGTTGAAGATCAGAACAGGGGTGGGTACAATGAGCAGTTCTTC.

The chain is built from TRBV19 and TRBJ2-7, with D uncertain. Trimming removed 6 bases at V and 5 bases at J, with 14 bases between. CDR1 and CDR2 (germline): LNHDA, SQIVND (reference sequence). The CDR3 covers 13 residues. As DNA, the CDR3 is TGTGCCAGTAGAACCCGGCCTCAGGACGAGCAGTACTTC. This encodes CASRTRPQDEQYF.

J is TRBJ1-1 and V is TRBV27; the match to TRBD1 covers 10 bases. CDR1 and CDR2 (germline): MNHEY, SMNVEV (reference sequence). The CDR3 runs 16 residues. V trimming: 6 bases; J trimming: 1 base; junction bases outside the gene matches: 8. CDR3 amino acids: CASRLGTGAPNTEAFF. The CDR3 DNA follows: TGTGCCAGCAGACTAGGGACAGGGGCGCCGAACACTGAAGCTTTCTTT.

CDR3 residues: CAWSGVGPEAFF. CDR3 sequence (DNA): TGTGCCTGGTCGGGGGTGGGGCCTGAAGCTTTCTTT. V usage is TRBV30 and J usage is TRBJ1-1, with a possible D match to TRBD1 (5 bases). V dropped 5 bases and J dropped 6 bases, with 13 bases sitting between them. The CDR3 is made up of 12 amino acids. The germline gives CDR1 GTSNPN, CDR2 SVGIG (reference sequence).

The chain joins TRBV10-2 to TRBJ2-7, with TRBD2 as a possible D gene (5 bases). This CDR3 region has 13 residues. Germline V gives CDR1 WSHSY, CDR2 SAAADI. Trimming took off 7 bases at V and 6 bases at J, with 16 bases between the two ends. CDR3 bases: TGCGCCAGCACGGCGGGTCCCCTCCTCGAGCAGTACTTC. This encodes CASTAGPLLEQYF.

The chain carries TRBV7-9 and TRBJ2-3, with 9 nucleotides matching TRBD1. The junction had 8 bases not matched to a gene; V was cut back by 5 bases and J by 2 bases. There are 16 residues in the CDR3. From germline, CDR1 is SEHNR and CDR2 FQNEAQ (reference sequence). DNA of the CDR3: TGTGCCAGCAGCGAGGCCGGGACAGGGAACACAGATACGCAGTATTTT. As protein: CASSEAGTGNTDTQYF.

V is TRBV7-9 and J is TRBJ1-6; TRBD1 might be the D (5 bases). CDR1 and CDR2 (germline): SEHNR, FQNEAQ (reference sequence). With 10 bases removed from V and 8 bases from J, the gap between germline ends came to 12 bases. The CDR3 is 12 residues long. In nucleotides, the CDR3 is TGTGCCACGGGGACGCCGGATTCACCCCTCCACTTT. Encoded protein: CATGTPDSPLHF.

The V and J genes are TRBV2 and TRBJ2-7; weak D call: TRBD2 (5 bases). Germline V CDR1 and CDR2: SNHLY, FYNNEI. V lost 6 bases to trimming and J lost 5 bases, with 20 bases between them. This CDR3 comprises 15 residues. The CDR3 DNA is TGTGCCAGCAGCTACAGACAAGGGTCTAGCAACGAGCAGTACTTC. Amino acid sequence: CASSYRQGSSNEQYF.

The V and J genes are TRBV6-6 and TRBJ2-5; 8 positions agree with TRBD1. Germline V gene data show CDR1 as MNHNY and CDR2 as SVGAGI (reference sequence). With V trimmed by 5 bases and J by 3 bases, 2 bases remained unmatched. This CDR3 comprises 13 residues. The CDR3 nucleotides are TGTGCCAGCAGTAAACAGGGGGAAGAGACCCAGTACTTC. Protein sequence: CASSKQGEETQYF.

The genes are TRBV9 and TRBJ2-3; a weak D match, TRBD2 (5 bases). Trimming cost V 0 bases and J 3 bases, with 14 bases left between them. Germline assignment: CDR1 SGDLS and CDR2 YYNGEE. This CDR3 contains 16 residues. The CDR3 nucleotides are TGTGCCAGCAGCGTAGGTGCGGGTTTAATTACAGATACGCAGTATTTT. Translating gives CASSVGAGLITDTQYF. Supplemented by reference TRBV9 and TRBJ2-3, the full variable domain reads DSGVTQTPKHLITATGQRVTLRCSPRSGDLSVYWYQQSLDQGLQFLIQYYNGEERAKGNILERFSAQQFPDLHSELNLSSLELGDSALYFCASSVGAGLITDTQYFGPGTRLTVL.

This chain joins TRBV29-1 and TRBJ2-1; 7 bases agree with TRBD2. The CDR3 has 15 amino acids. Germline V gene lookup returns CDR1 SQVTM and CDR2 ANQGSEA. V lost 3 bases and J lost 8; bases outside the gene matches: 13. CDR3 sequence: CSVDTGRVSEDEQFF. CDR3 nucleotides: TGCAGCGTTGATACGGGGAGGGTCTCCGAGGATGAGCAGTTCTTC.

The chain joins TRBV7-9 to TRBJ2-3; D perhaps matches TRBD2 (6 bases). The ends were cut back, 11 bases at V and 4 bases at J, with 19 bases in the middle. Germline CDR1 is SEHNR and CDR2 is FQNEAQ (reference sequence). CDR3 size: 14 residues. The CDR3 bases are TGTGCCGTCCCCCGGAGGGGCACGGCAGATACGCAGTATTTT. This translates into CAVPRRGTADTQYF. The full variable domain, completed using reference TRBV7-9 and TRBJ2-3, is DTGVSQNPRHKITKRGQNVTFRCDPISEHNRLYWYRQTLGQGPEFLTYFQNEAQLEKSRLLSDRFSAERPKGSFSTLEIQRTEQGDSAMYLCAVPRRGTADTQYFGPGTRLTVL.

V gene TRBV28 combines with J gene TRBJ1-6; D uncertain. The CDR3 runs 13 residues. With 1 base removed from V and 10 bases from J, the gap between germline ends came to 8 bases. Germline V gene sequence: CDR1 MDHEN, CDR2 SYDVKM. Written as DNA, the CDR3 is TGTGCCAGCAGTTTATACCTGGGGTCACCCCTCCACTTT. This codes for CASSLYLGSPLHF.

This CDR3 reads CAISEQGRTYGYTF. The CDR3 nucleotides are TGTGCCATCAGTGAGCAGGGGCGGACCTATGGCTACACCTTC. V gene TRBV10-3 combines with J gene TRBJ1-2; D may be TRBD1 (6 bases). Germline V gene lookup returns CDR1 ENHRY and CDR2 SYGVKD. The CDR3 extends over 14 amino acids. V was shortened by 2 bases and J by 4 bases, with 11 bases between the two germline ends.

The chain has TRBV6-5 and TRBJ2-4; tentatively, D is TRBD1 (6 bases). Trimming left V 0 bases short and J 3 bases short, with 12 bases between. The length of the CDR3 is 16 residues. The germline V gene encodes CDR1 MNHEY and CDR2 SVGAGI. The CDR3 nucleotides read TGTGCCAGCAGTTACTCCAGGGGTATAAGCAAAAACATTCAGTACTTC. Translation: CASSYSRGISKNIQYF.

The chain joins TRBV30 to TRBJ1-3; no firm D call. This CDR3 spans 15 amino acids. Germline CDR1 GTSNPN, CDR2 SVGIG (reference sequence). The V and J ends lost 5 bases and 0 bases respectively, with 14 bases between them. The chain's CDR3 is CAWGPRINSGNTIYF. As DNA, the CDR3 is TGTGCCTGGGGTCCTAGGATTAACTCTGGAAACACCATATATTTT.

J is TRBJ1-5 and V is TRBV5-8; D is unresolved. Per germline, CDR1 SGHTS and CDR2 YDEGEE. The V gene lost 2 bases and the J gene lost 4 bases, with 4 bases spanning the gap. CDR3 length: 12 amino acids. CDR3 sequence (DNA): TGTGCCAGCAGCTTTTTAAATCAGCCCCAGCATTTT. Encoded protein: CASSFLNQPQHF.